What follows is one T cell receptor (beta chain) and its context. This sample stems from a study of T cells after yellow fever vaccination. At the level of the study: Low-cell-number fractions were prepared with SMART-Seq v4 Ultra Low Input. Study results and limitations: The CD4 and CD8 compartments had a small share of their clonotypes in common. Clones from primary vaccination mostly reappeared after the booster (96% CD4, around 90% CD8).

As TCR cDNA was made by 5'RACE template switching, a universal primer site and UMIs were added. MiXCR, applied by TCRdb to the 5' RACE reads, yields one record per CDR3 protein. The data show about 96,000 distinct CDR3 sequences, with roughly 8.2% seen just once and 16% held by the top ten. The TCR sequence derives from a young man who received the YFV17D yellow fever vaccine. The sample was CD8+ T cells not binding an NS4B(214-222) dextramer, sorted from PBMCs, taken roughly 14 days after the first yellow fever vaccination.

Here the CDR3 reads CASRRGEQPQHF. CDR3 nucleotides: TGTGCCAGCAGGCGGGGGGAACAGCCCCAGCATTTT. This rearrangement joins TRBV28 to TRBJ1-5, with a tentative D call TRBD1 (5 bases). CDR3 length equals 12 residues. Per germline, CDR1 MDHEN and CDR2 SYDVKM. V shed 6 bases and J shed 7 bases, with 10 bases lying between them.